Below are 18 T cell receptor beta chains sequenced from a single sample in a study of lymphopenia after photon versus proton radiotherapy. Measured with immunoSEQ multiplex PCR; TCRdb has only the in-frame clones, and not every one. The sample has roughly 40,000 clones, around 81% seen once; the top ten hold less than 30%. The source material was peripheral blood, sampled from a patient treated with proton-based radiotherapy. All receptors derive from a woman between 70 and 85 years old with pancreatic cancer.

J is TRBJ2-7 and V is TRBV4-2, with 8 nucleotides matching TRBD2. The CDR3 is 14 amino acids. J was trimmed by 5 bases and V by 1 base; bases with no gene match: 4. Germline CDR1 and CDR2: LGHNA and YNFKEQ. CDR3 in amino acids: CASSQVGTSNEQYF. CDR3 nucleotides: TGTGCCAGCAGCCAAGTGGGGACTAGTAACGAGCAGTACTTC.

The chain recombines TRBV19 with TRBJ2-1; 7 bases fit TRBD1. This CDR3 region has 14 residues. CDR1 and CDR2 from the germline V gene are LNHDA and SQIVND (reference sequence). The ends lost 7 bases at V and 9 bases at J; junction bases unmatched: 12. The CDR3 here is CASNLDGQALEQFF. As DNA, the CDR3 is TGTGCCAGTAACTTAGACGGACAGGCCCTTGAGCAGTTCTTC.

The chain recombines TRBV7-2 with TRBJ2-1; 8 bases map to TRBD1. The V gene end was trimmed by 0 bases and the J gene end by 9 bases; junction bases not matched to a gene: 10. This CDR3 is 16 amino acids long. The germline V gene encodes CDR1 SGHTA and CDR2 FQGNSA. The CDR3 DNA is TGTGCCAGCAGCTTAGCCTTCGGGCAGGGGGCTGGTGAGCAGTTCTTC. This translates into CASSLAFGQGAGEQFF.

CDR3 DNA: TGCAGCGCCGCCCGGGACTCCTACGAGCAGTACTTC. Its translation: CSAARDSYEQYF. V is TRBV29-1 and J is TRBJ2-7; D might be TRBD2 (5 bases). Looked up from germline, CDR1 is SQVTM and CDR2 is ANQGSEA. The V and J ends lost 7 bases and 0 bases respectively, with 10 bases between them. CDR3 size: 12 residues.

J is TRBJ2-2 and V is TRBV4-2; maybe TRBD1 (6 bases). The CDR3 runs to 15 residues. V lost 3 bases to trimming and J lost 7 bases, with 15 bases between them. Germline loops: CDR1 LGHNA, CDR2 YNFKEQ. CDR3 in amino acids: CASSQERQVDGELFF. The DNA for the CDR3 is TGTGCCAGCAGCCAGGAAAGACAGGTTGACGGGGAGCTGTTTTTT.

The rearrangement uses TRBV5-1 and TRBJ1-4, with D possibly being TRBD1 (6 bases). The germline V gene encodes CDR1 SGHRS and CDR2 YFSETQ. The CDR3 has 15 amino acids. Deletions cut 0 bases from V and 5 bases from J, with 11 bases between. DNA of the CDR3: TGCGCCAGCAGCTTGGGTATACAGGGAAATGAAAAACTGTTTTTT. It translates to CASSLGIQGNEKLFF.

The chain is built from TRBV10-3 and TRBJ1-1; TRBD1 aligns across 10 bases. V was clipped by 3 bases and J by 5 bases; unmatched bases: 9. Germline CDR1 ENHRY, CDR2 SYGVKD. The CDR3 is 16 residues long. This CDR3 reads CAISDLTTGGGTEAFF. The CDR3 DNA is TGTGCCATCAGTGATCTAACGACAGGGGGCGGAACTGAAGCTTTCTTT.

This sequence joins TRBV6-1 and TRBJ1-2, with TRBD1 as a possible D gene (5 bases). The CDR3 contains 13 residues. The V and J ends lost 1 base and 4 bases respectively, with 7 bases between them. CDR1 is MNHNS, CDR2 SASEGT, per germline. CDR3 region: CASSEGQSYGYTF. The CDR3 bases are TGTGCCAGCAGTGAAGGACAGTCCTATGGCTACACCTTC.

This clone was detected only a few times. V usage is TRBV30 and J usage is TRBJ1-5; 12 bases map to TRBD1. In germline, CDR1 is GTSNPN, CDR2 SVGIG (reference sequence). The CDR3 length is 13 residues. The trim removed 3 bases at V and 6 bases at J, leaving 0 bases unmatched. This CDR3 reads CAWRGQGAQPQHF. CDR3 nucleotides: TGTGCCTGGAGGGGACAGGGGGCTCAGCCCCAGCATTTT.

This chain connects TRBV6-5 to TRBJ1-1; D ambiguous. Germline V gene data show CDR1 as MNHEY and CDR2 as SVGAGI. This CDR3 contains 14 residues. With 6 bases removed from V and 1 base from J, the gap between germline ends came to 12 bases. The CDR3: CASSPTTQNTEAFF. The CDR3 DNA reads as TGTGCCAGCAGCCCCACAACACAGAACACTGAAGCTTTCTTT.

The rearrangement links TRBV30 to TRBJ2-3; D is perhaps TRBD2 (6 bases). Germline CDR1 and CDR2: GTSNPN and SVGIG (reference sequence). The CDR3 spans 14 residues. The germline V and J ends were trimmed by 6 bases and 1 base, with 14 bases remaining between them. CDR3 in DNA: TGTGCCTGTGAGAGGGGCGGGGGCACAGATACGCAGTATTTT. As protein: CACERGGGTDTQYF.

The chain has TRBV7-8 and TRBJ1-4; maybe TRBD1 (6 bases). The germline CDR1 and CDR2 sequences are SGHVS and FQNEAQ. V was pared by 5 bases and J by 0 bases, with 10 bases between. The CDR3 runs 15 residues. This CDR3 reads CASSGGDTTNEKLFF. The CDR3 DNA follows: TGTGCCAGCAGCGGGGGGGACACAACTAATGAAAAACTGTTTTTT.

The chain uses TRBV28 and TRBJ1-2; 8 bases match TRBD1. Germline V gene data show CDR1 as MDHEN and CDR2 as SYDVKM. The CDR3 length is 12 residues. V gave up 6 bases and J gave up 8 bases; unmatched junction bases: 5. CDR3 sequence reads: CASSRSGGGYTF. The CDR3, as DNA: TGTGCCAGCAGCCGCTCAGGGGGCGGCTACACCTTC.

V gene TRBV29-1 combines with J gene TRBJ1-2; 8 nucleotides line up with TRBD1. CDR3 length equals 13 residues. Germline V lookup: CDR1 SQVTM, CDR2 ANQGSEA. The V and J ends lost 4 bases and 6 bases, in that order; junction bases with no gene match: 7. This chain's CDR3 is CSVVEQGANGYTF. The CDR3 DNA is TGCAGCGTTGTAGAGCAGGGGGCGAATGGCTACACCTTC.

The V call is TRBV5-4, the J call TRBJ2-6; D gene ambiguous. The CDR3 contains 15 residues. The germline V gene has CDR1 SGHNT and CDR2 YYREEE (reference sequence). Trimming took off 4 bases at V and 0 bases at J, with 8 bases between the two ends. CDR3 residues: CASSDAFSGANVLTF. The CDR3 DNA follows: TGTGCCAGCAGCGATGCCTTCTCTGGGGCCAACGTCCTGACTTTC.

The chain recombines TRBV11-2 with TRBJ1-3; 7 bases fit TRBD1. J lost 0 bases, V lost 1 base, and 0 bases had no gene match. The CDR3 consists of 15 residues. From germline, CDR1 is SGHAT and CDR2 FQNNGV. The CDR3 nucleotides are TGTGCCAGCAGCTTAGCAGGGGGCTCTGGAAACACCATATATTTT. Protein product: CASSLAGGSGNTIYF.

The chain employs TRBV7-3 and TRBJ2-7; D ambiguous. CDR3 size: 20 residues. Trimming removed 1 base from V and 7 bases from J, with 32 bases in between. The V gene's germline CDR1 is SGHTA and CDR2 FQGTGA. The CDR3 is CASSLIRRNSIGLWPEEQYF. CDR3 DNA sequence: TGTGCCAGCAGCTTAATCCGGAGAAATTCGATAGGTCTTTGGCCGGAGGAGCAGTACTTC.

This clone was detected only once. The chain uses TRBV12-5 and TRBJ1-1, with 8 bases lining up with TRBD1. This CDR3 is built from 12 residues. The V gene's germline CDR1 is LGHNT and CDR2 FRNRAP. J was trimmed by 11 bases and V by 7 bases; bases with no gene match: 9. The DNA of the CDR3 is TGTGCTAGTGTTGCCGACAGGGGAGTGGCTTTCTTT. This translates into CASVADRGVAFF.